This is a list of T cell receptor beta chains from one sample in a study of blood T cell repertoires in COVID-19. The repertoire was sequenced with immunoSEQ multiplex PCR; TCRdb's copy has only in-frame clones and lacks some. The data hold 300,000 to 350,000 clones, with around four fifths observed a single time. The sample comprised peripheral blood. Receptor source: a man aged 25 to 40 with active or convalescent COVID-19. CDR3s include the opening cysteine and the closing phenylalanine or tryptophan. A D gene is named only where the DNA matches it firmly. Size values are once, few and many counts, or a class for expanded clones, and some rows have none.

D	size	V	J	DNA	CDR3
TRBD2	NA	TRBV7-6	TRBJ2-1	TGTGCCAGCAGCTTAGTACTAGCGGGAGTTTCCCACAATGAGCAGTTCTTC	CASSLVLAGVSHNEQFF
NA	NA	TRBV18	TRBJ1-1	TGTGCCAGCTCACCCGGCAGGGGAAGCACTGAAGCTTTCTTT	CASSPGRGSTEAFF
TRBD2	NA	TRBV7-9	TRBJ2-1	TGTGCCAGCAGCTTAGTGGCGGGAGGGCCGGGTTACAATGAGCAGTTCTTC	CASSLVAGGPGYNEQFF
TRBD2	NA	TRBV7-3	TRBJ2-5	TGTGCCAGCAGCTTAAGTAGCGGGGGGTCGGCGGAGACCCAGTACTTC	CASSLSSGGSAETQYF
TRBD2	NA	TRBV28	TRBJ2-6	TGTGCCAGCAGACTGACTAGCGGACACTCTGGGGCCAACGTCCTGACTTTC	CASRLTSGHSGANVLTF
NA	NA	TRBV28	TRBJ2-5	TGTGCCAGCAGTTTTGCTTACGCCCGGGACTACCAAGAGACCCAGTACTTC	CASSFAYARDYQETQYF
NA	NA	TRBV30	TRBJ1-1	TGTGCCTGGACAGCAGGGGAGTTTACTGAAGCTTTCTTT	CAWTAGEFTEAFF
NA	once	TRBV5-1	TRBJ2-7	TGCGCCAGCAGCTTGGTTGACAGCTACGAGCAGTACTTC	CASSLVDSYEQYF
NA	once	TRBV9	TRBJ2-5	TGTGCCAGCAGTCGTTTGGAGGAGACCCAGTACTTC	CASSRLEETQYF
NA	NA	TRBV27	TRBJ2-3	TGTGCCAGCAGGCTCGGGTTCGCGTCAGATACGCAGTATTTT	CASRLGFASDTQYF
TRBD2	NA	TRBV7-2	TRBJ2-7	TGTGCCAGCAGCTTAGTAGGGCTCGCGGGGGGATCCTACGAGCAGTACTTC	CASSLVGLAGGSYEQYF
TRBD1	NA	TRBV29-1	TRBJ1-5	TGCAGCGGCCGGACAGGGGCGGATCAGCCCCAGCATTTT	CSGRTGADQPQHF
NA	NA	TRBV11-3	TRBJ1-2	TGTGCCAGCAGCTTAGCCAGGGACTATGGCTACACCTTC	CASSLARDYGYTF
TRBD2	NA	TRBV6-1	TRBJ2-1	TGTGCCAGCAGTGAAGCTAGCGGGGGGTCTTTACCGGAGTTCTTC	CASSEASGGSLPEFF
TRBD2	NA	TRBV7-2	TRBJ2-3	TGTGCCAGCAGCCCCGGGGGGGGCACAGATACGCAGTATTTT	CASSPGGGTDTQYF
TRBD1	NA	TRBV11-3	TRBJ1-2	TGTGCCAGCAGCTTAGCAGGGGGCGATGGCTACACCTTC	CASSLAGGDGYTF
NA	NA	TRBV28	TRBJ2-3	TGTGCCACCCGGGGAGCCACAGATACGCAGTATTTT	CATRGATDTQYF
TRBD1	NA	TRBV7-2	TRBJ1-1	TGTGCCAGCAGCTTAGAAGGGGGCTCGAACACTGAAGCTTTCTTT	CASSLEGGSNTEAFF
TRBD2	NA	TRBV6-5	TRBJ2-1	TGTGCCAGCACCAGCGGGAGGGAGCAGTTCTTC	CASTSGREQFF
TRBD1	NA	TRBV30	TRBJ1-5	TGTGCCTGGAGTGGAATGACAGGGTACAATCAGCCCCAGCATTTT	CAWSGMTGYNQPQHF
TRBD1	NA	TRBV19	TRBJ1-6	TGTGCCAGTAGTACCCGACAGGGCGGTGGTTCACCCCTCCACTTT	CASSTRQGGGSPLHF
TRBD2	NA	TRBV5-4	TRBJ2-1	TGTGCCAGCAGCTTCACGACTAGCGTTTACAATGAGCAGTTCTTC	CASSFTTSVYNEQFF
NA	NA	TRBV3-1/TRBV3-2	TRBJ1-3	TGTGCCAGCATGGGGGGTGGGCACTCTGGAAACACCATATATTTT	CASMGGGHSGNTIYF
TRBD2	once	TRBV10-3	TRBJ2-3	TGTGCCATCAGTGAGTCTGGCGGGGGGGCCGAAGATACGCAGTATTTT	CAISESGGGAEDTQYF
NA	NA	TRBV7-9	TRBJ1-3	TGTGCCAGCAGCTTGGGGTTCGGGAAGTCTGGAAACACCATATATTTT	CASSLGFGKSGNTIYF
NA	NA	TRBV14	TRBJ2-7	TGTGCCAGCAGCCAAGAGAGGGAGCAGTACTTC	CASSQEREQYF
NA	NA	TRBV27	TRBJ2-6	TGTGCCAGCACAGGACACTCTGGGGCCAACGTCCTGACTTTC	CASTGHSGANVLTF
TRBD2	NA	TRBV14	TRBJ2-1	TGTGCCAGCAGCCAAGAGTTCGGGACTAGCGGGTACAATGAGCAGTTCTTC	CASSQEFGTSGYNEQFF
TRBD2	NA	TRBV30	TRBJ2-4	TGTGCAGGGACTAGCTTAATAGCCAAAAACATTCAGTACTTC	CAGTSLIAKNIQYF
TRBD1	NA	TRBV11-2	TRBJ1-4	TGTGCCAGCAGCTTAGGGACAGGGGGTGAAAAACTGTTTTTT	CASSLGTGGEKLFF
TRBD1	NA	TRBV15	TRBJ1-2	TGTGCCACCAGCAGAGTAGTGACAGGGGCCCATGGCTACACCTTC	CATSRVVTGAHGYTF
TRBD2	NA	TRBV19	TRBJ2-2	TGTGCCAGTCGGAGCGGGAGGGCCGACACCGGGGAGCTGTTTTTT	CASRSGRADTGELFF
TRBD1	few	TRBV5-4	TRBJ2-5	TGTGCCAGCAGCTGGTGGGGGACAGGGTCAGAGACCCAGTACTTC	CASSWWGTGSETQYF
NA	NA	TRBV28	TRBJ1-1	TGTGCCTCCCTGTTTTCGGGGACTGAAGCTTTCTTT	CASLFSGTEAFF
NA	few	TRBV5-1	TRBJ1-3	TGCGCCAGCAGCTTGGGAGGCGCTATCTCTGGAAACACCATATATTTT	CASSLGGAISGNTIYF
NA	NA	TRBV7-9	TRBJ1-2	TGTGCCAGCAGCCAGCTAGTGGCAAATTTCTATGGCTACACCTTC	CASSQLVANFYGYTF
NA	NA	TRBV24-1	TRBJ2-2	TGTGCCACCAGTGGGGGTACAGGGAACACCGGGGAGCTGTTTTTT	CATSGGTGNTGELFF